The rows below give T cell receptor beta chains drawn from one sample of a study of cytomegalovirus exposure and HLA in healthy donors. This table comes from immunoSEQ multiplex PCR, and its TCRdb copy is limited to in-frame clones, with some not included. The table shows under 250,000 clones, with roughly 85% occurring only once. Sequencing was performed on PBMCs. The receptors shown here come from a woman between 18 and 30 years old in good health and CMV-seronegative. Each CDR3 is given with its conserved first and last residue.

v_gene,j_gene,CDR3aa
TRBV28,TRBJ1-4,CASSLYAKPEKLFF
TRBV5-1,TRBJ2-2,CASSLGTGVGGELFF
TRBV11-2,TRBJ2-6,CASSLWGRTSGANVLTF
TRBV6-6,TRBJ2-7,CASRTHPGPRASEQYF
TRBV6-9,TRBJ1-6,CASSYSGQGDAMSSPLHF
TRBV27,TRBJ2-1,CASSSGSNNEQFF
TRBV27,TRBJ2-7,CASSPLSPHEQYF
TRBV7-2,TRBJ1-5,CASSLAWGQPQHF
TRBV6-5,TRBJ2-7,CASSYGRNYEQYF
TRBV30,TRBJ1-5,CAWSPTANQPQHF
TRBV2,TRBJ2-2,CASSVGQGYTGELFF
TRBV28,TRBJ1-5,CASSNGGHNQPQHF
TRBV30,TRBJ2-5,CAWSAPGETQYF
TRBV7-6,TRBJ1-5,CASSFPGQGKVGVREGDQPQHF
TRBV2,TRBJ2-1,CASRELGNEQFF
TRBV6-5,TRBJ2-3,CASSYALTDTQYF
TRBV5-4,TRBJ2-1,CASSSGLAGGINEQFF
TRBV10-3,TRBJ2-3,CAISESPWRDRGTDTQYF
TRBV27,TRBJ2-1,CASSFDQAYINEQFF
TRBV19,TRBJ1-2,CASSPRTGADYGYTF
TRBV15,TRBJ2-7,CATSRQTGSYEQYF
TRBV30,TRBJ1-1,CAWRTRDRGLGGEAFF
TRBV29-1,TRBJ1-1,CSVDGTATEAFF
TRBV5-1,TRBJ1-1,CASSYTGSREAFF
TRBV6-5,TRBJ2-2,CASSYGTDTGELFF
TRBV9,TRBJ1-2,CASSVEGLQGDGYTF
TRBV2,TRBJ2-1,CASSDIGAVYNEQFF
TRBV7-2,TRBJ2-3,CASSIAGGGTDTQYF
TRBV5-1,TRBJ2-7,CASSLMQGTYEQYF
TRBV5-1,TRBJ2-1,CASSLEGVYSYNEQFF
TRBV7-8,TRBJ2-7,CASSLSDAGGLKQYF
TRBV5-4,TRBJ2-3,CASTPSGGTDTQYF
TRBV10-2,TRBJ2-1,CASRLAGGHNEQFF
TRBV2,TRBJ2-3,CASSGTGGTDTQYF
TRBV28,TRBJ2-3,CASPPGGLVVADTQYF
TRBV6-4,TRBJ2-7,CASSDSGGGEQYF
TRBV27,TRBJ2-7,CASSFKGGGGYEQYF
TRBV19,TRBJ1-2,CASSIVGTSEGTF
TRBV7-2,TRBJ1-1,CASSLFRTGRAQAFF
TRBV2,TRBJ1-1,CASSQGQAAEAFF
TRBV9,TRBJ2-1,CASSVEGVNEQFF
TRBV19,TRBJ1-5,CASGVVVTQPQHF
TRBV7-2,TRBJ1-6,CASSLLQGAGSYNSPLHF
TRBV2,TRBJ2-2,CASTTQNTGELFF
TRBV30,TRBJ1-3,CAWLPGQGYSSGNTIYF
TRBV7-9,TRBJ2-7,CASSLARDRGYEQYF
TRBV5-4,TRBJ2-1,CASSGPVEYNEQFF
TRBV6-5,TRBJ2-7,CASSYGRHYEQYF
TRBV5-6,TRBJ2-4,CASSSNRANIQYF
TRBV6-1,TRBJ2-7,CASRGTTPPYEQYF
TRBV6-1,TRBJ2-2,CASSEINTGELFF
TRBV5-8,TRBJ1-1,CASTRQGWTEAFF
TRBV10-3,TRBJ2-2,CAINQGQAGTGELFF
TRBV6-4,TRBJ1-1,CASRRTFLGDTEAFF
TRBV7-9,TRBJ2-7,CASSLPGYEQYF